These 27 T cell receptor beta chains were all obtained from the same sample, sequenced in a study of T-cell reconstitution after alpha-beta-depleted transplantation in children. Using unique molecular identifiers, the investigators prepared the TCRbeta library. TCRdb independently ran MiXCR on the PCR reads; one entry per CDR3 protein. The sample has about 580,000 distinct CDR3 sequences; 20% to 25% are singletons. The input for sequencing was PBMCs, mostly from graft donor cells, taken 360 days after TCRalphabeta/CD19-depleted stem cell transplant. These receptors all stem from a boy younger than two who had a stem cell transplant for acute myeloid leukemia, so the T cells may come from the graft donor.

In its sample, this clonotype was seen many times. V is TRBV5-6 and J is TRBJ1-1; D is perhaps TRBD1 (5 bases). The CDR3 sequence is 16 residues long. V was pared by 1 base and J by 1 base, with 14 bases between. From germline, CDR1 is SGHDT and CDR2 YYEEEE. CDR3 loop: CASSLRSGPRNTEAFF. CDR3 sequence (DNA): TGTGCCAGCAGCTTGAGGTCGGGACCCAGGAACACTGAAGCTTTCTTT.

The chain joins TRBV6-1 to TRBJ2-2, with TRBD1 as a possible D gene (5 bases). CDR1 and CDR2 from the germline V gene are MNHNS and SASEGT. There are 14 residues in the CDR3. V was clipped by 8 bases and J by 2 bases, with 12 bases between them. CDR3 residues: CASLRTPNTGELFF. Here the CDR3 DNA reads TGTGCCAGCCTCCGGACACCTAACACCGGGGAGCTGTTTTTT.

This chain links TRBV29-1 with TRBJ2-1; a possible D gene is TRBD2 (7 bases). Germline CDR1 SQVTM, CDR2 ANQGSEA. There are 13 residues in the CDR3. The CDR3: CTSLGGLNNEQFF. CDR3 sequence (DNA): TGCACCTCCTTAGGGGGACTAAACAATGAGCAGTTCTTC.

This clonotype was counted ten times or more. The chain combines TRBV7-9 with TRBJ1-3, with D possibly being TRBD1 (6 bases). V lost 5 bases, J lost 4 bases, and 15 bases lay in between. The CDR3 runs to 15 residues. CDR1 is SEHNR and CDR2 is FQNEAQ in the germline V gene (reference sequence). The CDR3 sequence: CASSPPGTPGNTIYF. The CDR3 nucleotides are TGTGCCAGCAGCCCACCTGGGACACCCGGAAACACCATATATTTT.

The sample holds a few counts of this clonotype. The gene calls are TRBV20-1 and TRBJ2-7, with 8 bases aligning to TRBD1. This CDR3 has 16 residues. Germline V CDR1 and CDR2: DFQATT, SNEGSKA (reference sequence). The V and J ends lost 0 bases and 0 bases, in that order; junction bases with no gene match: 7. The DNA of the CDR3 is TGCAGTGCTAGAGATCGAGGACAGGGTGGCTCCTACGAGCAGTACTTC. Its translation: CSARDRGQGGSYEQYF.

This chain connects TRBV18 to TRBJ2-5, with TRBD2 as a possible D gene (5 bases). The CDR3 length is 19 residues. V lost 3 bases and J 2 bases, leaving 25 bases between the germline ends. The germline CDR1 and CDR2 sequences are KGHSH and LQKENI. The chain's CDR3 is CASSPSPRGLRSPQETQYF. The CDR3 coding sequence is TGTGCCAGCTCACCGTCGCCGCGAGGACTCAGGAGCCCACAAGAGACCCAGTACTTC.

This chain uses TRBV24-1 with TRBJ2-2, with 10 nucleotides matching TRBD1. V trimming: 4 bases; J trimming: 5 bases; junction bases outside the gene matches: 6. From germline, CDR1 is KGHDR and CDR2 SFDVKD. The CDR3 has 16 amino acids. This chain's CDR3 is CATSDPTGQGTGELFF. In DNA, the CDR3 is TGTGCCACCAGTGACCCCACGGGACAGGGGACCGGGGAGCTGTTTTTT.

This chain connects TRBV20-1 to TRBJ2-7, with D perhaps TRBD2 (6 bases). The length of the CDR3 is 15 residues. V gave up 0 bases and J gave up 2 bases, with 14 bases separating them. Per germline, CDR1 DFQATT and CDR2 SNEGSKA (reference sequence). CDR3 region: CSARDGRGPPYEQYF. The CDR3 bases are TGCAGTGCTAGAGATGGGCGGGGCCCACCCTACGAGCAGTACTTC.

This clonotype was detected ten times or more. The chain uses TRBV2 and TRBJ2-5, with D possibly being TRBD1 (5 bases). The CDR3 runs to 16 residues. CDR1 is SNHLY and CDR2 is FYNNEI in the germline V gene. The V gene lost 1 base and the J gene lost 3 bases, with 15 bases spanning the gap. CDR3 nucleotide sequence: TGTGCCAGCAGTGAAGGGCCCTGGACAATGGAAGAGACCCAGTACTTC. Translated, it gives CASSEGPWTMEETQYF.

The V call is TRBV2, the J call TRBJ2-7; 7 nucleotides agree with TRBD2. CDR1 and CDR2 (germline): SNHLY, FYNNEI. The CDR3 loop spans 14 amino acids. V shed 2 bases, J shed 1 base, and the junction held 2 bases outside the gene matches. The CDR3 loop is CASSELGLSYEQYF. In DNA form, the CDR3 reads TGTGCCAGCAGTGAATTGGGACTATCCTACGAGCAGTACTTC.

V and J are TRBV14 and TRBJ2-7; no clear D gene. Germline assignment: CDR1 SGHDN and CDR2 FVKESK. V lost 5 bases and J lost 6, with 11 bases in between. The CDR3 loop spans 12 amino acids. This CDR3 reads CASSLRPAEQYF. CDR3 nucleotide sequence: TGTGCCAGCAGCTTAAGGCCCGCCGAGCAGTACTTC.

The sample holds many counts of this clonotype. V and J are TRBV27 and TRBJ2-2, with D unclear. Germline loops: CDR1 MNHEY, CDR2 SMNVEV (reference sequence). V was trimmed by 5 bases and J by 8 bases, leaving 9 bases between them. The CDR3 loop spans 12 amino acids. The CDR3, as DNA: TGTGCCAGCAGTCCCCATGCTGGGGAGCTGTTTTTT. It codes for CASSPHAGELFF.

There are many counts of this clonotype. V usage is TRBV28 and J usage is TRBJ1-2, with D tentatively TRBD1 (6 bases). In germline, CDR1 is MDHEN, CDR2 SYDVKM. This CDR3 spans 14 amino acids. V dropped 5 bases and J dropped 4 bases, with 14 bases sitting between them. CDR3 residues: CASSLIQGSYGYTF. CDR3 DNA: TGTGCCAGCAGTCTAATACAGGGCAGCTATGGCTACACCTTC.

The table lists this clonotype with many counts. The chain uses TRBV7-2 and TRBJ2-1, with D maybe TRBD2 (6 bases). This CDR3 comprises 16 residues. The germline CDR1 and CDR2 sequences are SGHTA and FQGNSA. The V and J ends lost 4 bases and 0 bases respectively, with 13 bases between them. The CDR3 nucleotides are TGTGCCAGCAGCTCCCAACAGCGGGTCTCCTACAATGAGCAGTTCTTC. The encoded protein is CASSSQQRVSYNEQFF.

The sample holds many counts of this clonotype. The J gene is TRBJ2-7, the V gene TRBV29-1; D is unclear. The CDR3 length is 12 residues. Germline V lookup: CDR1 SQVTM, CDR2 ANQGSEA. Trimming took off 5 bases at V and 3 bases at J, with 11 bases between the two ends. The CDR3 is CSVTMRNYEQYF. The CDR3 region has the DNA TGCAGCGTTACGATGCGAAACTACGAGCAGTACTTC.

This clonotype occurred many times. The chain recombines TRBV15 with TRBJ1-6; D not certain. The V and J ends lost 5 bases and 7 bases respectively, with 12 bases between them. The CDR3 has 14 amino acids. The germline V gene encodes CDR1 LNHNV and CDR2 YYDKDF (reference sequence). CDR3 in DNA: TGTGCCACCAGCGCCCGGGAACCAAATTCACCCCTCCACTTT. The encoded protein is CATSAREPNSPLHF.

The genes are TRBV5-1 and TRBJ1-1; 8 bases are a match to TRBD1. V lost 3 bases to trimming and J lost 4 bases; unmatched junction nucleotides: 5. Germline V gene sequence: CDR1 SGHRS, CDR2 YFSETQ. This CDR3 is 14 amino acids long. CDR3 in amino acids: CASSSAQGGTEAFF. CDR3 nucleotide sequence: TGCGCCAGCAGCTCCGCACAGGGGGGCACTGAAGCTTTCTTT.

CDR3 coding DNA: TGCAGTGCTAGAGACCAGGTTAAGGGACGATACAATGAGCAGTTCTTC. Translating gives CSARDQVKGRYNEQFF. J is TRBJ2-1 and V is TRBV20-1; the D gene could be TRBD1 or TRBD2 (5 bases each). Germline V gives CDR1 DFQATT, CDR2 SNEGSKA (reference sequence). V lost 0 bases to trimming and J lost 4 bases, with 16 bases between them. The CDR3 length is 16 residues.

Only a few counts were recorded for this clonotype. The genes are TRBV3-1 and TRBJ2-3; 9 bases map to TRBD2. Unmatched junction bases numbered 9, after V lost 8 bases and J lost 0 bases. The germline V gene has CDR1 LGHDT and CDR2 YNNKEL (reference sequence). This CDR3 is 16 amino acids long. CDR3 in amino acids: CASGGSGGPSTDTQYF. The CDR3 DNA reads TGTGCCAGCGGGGGTAGCGGGGGCCCAAGCACAGATACGCAGTATTTT.

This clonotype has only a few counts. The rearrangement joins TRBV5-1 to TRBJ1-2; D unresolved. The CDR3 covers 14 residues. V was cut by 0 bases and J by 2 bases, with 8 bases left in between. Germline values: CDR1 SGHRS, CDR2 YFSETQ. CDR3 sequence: CASSLDVTNYGYTF. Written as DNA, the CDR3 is TGCGCCAGCAGCTTGGATGTCACCAACTATGGCTACACCTTC.

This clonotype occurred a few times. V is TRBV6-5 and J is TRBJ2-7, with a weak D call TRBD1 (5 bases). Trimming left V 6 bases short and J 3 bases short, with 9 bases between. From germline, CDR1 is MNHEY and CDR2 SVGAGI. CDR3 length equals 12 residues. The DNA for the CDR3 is TGTGCCAGCAGAAGCACAGGCTACGAGCAGTACTTC. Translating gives CASRSTGYEQYF.

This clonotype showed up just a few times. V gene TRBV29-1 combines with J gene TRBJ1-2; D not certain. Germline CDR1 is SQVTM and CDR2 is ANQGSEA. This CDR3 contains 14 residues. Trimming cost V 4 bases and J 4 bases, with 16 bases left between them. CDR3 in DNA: TGCAGCGTTGGTCCTGAAGCAGCGCCCTATGGCTACACCTTC. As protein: CSVGPEAAPYGYTF.

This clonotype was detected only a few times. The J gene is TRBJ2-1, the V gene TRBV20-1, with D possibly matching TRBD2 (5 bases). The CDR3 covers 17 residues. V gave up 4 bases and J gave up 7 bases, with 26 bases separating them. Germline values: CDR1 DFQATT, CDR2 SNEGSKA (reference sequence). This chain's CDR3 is CSAIRSTSFRGRNEQFF. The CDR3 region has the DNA TGCAGTGCTATCCGGTCCACCTCTTTTCGGGGTCGTAATGAGCAGTTCTTC.

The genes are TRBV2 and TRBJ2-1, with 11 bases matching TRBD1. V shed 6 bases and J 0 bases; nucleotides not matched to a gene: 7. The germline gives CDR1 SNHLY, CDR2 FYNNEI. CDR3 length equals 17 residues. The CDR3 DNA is TGTGCCAGCAGGGTTACCGGGACAGGGGGCTCCTACAATGAGCAGTTCTTC. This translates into CASRVTGTGGSYNEQFF. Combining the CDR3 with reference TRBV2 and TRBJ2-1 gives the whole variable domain EPEVTQTPSHQVTQMGQEVILRCVPISNHLYFYWYRQILGQKVEFLVSFYNNEISEKSEIFDDQFSVERPDGSNFTLKIRSTKLEDSAMYFCASRVTGTGGSYNEQFFGPGTRLTVL.

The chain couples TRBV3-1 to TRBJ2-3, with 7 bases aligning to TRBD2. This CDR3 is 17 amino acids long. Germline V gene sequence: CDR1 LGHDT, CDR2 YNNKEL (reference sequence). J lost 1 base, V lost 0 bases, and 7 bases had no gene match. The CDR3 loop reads CASSQEMAAGGTDTQYF. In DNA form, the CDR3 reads TGTGCCAGCAGCCAAGAGATGGCCGCGGGGGGCACAGATACGCAGTATTTT.

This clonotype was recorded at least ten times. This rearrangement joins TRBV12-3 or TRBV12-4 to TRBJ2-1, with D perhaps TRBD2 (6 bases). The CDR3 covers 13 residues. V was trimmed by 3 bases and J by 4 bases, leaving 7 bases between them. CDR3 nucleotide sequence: TGTGCCAGCAGTTTCGCGGGGTACAATGAGCAGTTCTTC. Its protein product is CASSFAGYNEQFF.

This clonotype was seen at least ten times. CDR3 sequence: CSALTGGGYTF. CDR3 coding DNA: TGCAGTGCTCTCACAGGGGGCGGCTACACCTTC. The chain couples TRBV20-1 to TRBJ1-2; TRBD1 aligns across 9 bases. The germline gives CDR1 DFQATT, CDR2 SNEGSKA (reference sequence). This CDR3 has 11 residues. The V and J ends lost 5 bases and 8 bases, in that order; junction bases with no gene match: 3.